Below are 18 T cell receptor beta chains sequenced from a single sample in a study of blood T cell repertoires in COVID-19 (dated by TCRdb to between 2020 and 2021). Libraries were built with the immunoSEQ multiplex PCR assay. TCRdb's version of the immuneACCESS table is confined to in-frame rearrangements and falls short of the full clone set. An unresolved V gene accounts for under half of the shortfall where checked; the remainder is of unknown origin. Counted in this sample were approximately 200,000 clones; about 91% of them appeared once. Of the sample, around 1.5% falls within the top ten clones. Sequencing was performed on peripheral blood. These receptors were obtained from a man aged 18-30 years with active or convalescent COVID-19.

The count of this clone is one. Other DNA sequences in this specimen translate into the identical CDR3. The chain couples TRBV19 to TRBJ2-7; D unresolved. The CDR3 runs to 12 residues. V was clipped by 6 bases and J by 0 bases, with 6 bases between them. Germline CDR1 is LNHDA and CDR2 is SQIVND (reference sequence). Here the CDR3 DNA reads TGTGCCAGTAGCGAGAGCTCCTACGAGCAGTACTTC. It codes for CASSESSYEQYF.

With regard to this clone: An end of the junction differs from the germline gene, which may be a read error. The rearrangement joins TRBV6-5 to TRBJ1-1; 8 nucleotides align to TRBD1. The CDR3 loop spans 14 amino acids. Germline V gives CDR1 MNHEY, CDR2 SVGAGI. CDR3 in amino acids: CVSRIQGVVTEAFF. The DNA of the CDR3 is TGTGTCAGCAGGATACAGGGGGTCGTCACTGAAGCTTTCTTT.

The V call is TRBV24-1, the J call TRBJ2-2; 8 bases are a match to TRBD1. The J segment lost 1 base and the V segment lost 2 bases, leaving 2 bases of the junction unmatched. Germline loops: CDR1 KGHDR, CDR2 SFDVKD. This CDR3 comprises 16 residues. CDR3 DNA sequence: TGTGCCACCAGTGATTCCGGGACAGGGAACACCGGGGAGCTGTTTTTT. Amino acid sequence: CATSDSGTGNTGELFF.

The CDR3 spells CASSLSGGQVSGSPLHF. The CDR3 DNA reads TGTGCCAGCAGCTTGTCCGGGGGGCAAGTGTCAGGTTCACCCCTCCACTTT. This chain joins TRBV5-6 and TRBJ1-6; perhaps TRBD1 as D (6 bases). Germline assignment: CDR1 SGHDT and CDR2 YYEEEE. There are 17 residues in the CDR3. Between the trimmed V and J ends, which lost 1 base and 9 bases, there was a span of 20 bases.

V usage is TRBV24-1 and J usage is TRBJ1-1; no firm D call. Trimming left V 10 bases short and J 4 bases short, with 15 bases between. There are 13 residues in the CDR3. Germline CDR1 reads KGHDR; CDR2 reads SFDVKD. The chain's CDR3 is CATREAPGTEAFF. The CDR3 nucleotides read TGTGCCACTCGGGAGGCTCCGGGCACTGAAGCTTTCTTT.

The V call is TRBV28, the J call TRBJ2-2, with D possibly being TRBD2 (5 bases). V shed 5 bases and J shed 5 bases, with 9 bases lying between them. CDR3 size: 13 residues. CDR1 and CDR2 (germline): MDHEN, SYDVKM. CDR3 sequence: CASSPTGTGELFF. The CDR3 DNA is TGTGCCAGCAGTCCGACGGGGACCGGGGAGCTGTTTTTT.

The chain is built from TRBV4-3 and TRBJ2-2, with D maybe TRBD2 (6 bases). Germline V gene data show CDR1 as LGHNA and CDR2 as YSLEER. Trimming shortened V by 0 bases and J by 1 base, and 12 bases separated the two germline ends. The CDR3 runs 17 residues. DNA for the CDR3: TGCGCCAGCAGCCAAGATCCGGGCGGGATGAACACCGGGGAGCTGTTTTTT. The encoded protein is CASSQDPGGMNTGELFF.

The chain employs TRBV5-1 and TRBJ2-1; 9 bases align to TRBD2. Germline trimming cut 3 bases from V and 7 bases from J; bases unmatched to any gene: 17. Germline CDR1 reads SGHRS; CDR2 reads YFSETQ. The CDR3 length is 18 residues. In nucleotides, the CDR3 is TGCGCCAGCAGCTCGGGGTTGAGGCGGGAGGGTTCTGTGAATGAGCAGTTCTTC. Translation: CASSSGLRREGSVNEQFF.

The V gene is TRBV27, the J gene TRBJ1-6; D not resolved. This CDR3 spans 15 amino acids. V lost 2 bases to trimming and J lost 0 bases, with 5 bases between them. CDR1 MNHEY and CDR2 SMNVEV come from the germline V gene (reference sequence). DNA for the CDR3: TGTGCCAGCAGTTTAGGCAGCTCCTATAATTCACCCCTCCACTTT. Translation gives CASSLGSSYNSPLHF.

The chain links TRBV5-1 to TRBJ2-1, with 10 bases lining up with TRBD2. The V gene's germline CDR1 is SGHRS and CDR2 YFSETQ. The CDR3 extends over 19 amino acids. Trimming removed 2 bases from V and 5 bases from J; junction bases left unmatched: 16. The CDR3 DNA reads TGCGCCAGCAGCTTTCGGGCAAGCGGGAGGGCCGTGGGGAACAATGAGCAGTTCTTC. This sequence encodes CASSFRASGRAVGNNEQFF.

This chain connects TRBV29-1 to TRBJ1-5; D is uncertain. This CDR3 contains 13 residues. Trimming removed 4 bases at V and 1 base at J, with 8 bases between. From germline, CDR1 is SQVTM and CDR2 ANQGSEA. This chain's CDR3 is CSVALSSNQPQHF. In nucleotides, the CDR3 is TGCAGCGTTGCACTGAGCAGCAATCAGCCCCAGCATTTT. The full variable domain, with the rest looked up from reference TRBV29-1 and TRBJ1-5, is SAVISQKPSRDICQRGTSLTIQCQVDSQVTMMFWYRQQPGQSLTLIATANQGSEATYESGFVIDKFPISRPNLTFSTLTVSNMSPEDSSIYLCSVALSSNQPQHFGDGTRLSIL.

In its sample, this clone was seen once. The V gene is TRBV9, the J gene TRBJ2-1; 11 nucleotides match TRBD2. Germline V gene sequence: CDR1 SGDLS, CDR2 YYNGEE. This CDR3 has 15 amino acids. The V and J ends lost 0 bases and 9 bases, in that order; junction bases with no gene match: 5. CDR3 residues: CASSVAGLADSEQFF. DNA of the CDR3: TGTGCCAGCAGCGTAGCGGGACTAGCGGATAGTGAGCAGTTCTTC.

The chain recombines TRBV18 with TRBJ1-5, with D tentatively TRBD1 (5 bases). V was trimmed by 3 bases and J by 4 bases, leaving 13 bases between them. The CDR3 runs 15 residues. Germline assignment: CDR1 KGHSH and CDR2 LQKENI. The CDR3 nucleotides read TGTGCCAGCTCACCCTTGGGCAGGGATAATCAGCCCCAGCATTTT. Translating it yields CASSPLGRDNQPQHF.

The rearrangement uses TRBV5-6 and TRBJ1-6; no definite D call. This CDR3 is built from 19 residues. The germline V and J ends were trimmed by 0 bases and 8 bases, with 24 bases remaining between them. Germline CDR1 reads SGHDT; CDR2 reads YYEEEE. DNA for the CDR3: TGTGCCAGCAGCTTGGGGCCCTCGAGGTCGTTCGTCCCAGATTCACCCCTCCACTTT. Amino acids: CASSLGPSRSFVPDSPLHF.

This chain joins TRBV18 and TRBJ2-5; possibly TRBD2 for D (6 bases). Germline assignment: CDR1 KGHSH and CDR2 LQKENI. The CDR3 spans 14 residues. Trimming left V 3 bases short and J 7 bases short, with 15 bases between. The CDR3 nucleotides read TGTGCCAGCTCACCTCCGGGACTTTCAGGGACCCAGTACTTC. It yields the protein CASSPPGLSGTQYF. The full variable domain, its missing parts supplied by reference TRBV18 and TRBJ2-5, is NAGVMQNPRHLVRRRGQEARLRCSPMKGHSHVYWYRQLPEEGLKFMVYLQKENIIDESGMPKERFSAEFPKEGPSILRIQQVVRGDSAAYFCASSPPGLSGTQYFGPGTRLLVL.

In DNA form, the CDR3 reads TGCAGCGCCAACCTCGGACAGGGACCGAACACCGGGGAGCTGTTTTTT. Translating it yields CSANLGQGPNTGELFF. The rearrangement uses TRBV29-1 and TRBJ2-2; TRBD1 matches 8 bases. V lost 7 bases and J lost 0; bases outside the gene matches: 10. Looked up from germline, CDR1 is SQVTM and CDR2 is ANQGSEA. The CDR3 runs 16 residues.

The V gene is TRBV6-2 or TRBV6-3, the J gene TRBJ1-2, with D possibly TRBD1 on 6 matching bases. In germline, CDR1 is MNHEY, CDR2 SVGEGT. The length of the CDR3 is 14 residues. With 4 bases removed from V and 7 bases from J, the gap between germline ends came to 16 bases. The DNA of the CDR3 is TGTGCCAGCAGTTCTTATGGACAGAGGCTTGGCTACACCTTC. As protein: CASSSYGQRLGYTF.

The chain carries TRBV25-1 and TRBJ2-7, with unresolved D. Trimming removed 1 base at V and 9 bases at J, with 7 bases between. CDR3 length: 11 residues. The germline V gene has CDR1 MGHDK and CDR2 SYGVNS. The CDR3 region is CASSEFKAQYF. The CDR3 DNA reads TGTGCCAGCAGTGAATTCAAAGCGCAGTACTTC.